Below, 22 T cell receptor beta chains from the same sample are listed, as sequenced in a study of T cells after yellow fever vaccination. Each CDR3 protein is one row after TCRdb ran MiXCR on the 5' RACE reads. The data show approximately 150,000 distinct CDR3 sequences, roughly 9% seen once. The sample was CD8+ T cells sorted from PBMCs, taken 45 days after the yellow fever booster vaccination. The receptor set was obtained from a man aged 18 to 29 who received the YFV17D yellow fever vaccine.

This sequence joins TRBV4-1 and TRBJ1-1, with 8 positions matching TRBD1. Trimming at V came to 2 bases and at J to 3 bases, leaving 5 bases not matched to a gene. The CDR3 has 15 residues. CDR1 is MGHRA and CDR2 is YSYEKL in the germline V gene. CDR3 sequence reads: CASSQTQGEDTEAFF. CDR3 nucleotides: TGCGCCAGCAGCCAAACACAGGGGGAGGACACTGAAGCTTTCTTT.

The chain is built from TRBV5-1 and TRBJ2-3; D remains unclear. Germline V gene lookup returns CDR1 SGHRS and CDR2 YFSETQ. The V gene lost 2 bases and the J gene lost 1 base, with 11 bases spanning the gap. CDR3 size: 15 residues. DNA for the CDR3: TGCGCCAGCAGCTTATACACCCAACGCACAGATACGCAGTATTTT. This encodes CASSLYTQRTDTQYF.

The CDR3 nucleotides read TGTGCCAGCAGTTACTCGAAGACACCGGGGAGAGGAGGCTACACCTTC. This gives the protein CASSYSKTPGRGGYTF. The chain combines TRBV6-5 with TRBJ1-2, with D unresolved. From germline, CDR1 is MNHEY and CDR2 SVGAGI. Trimming cost V 0 bases and J 8 bases, with 19 bases left between them. CDR3 length: 16 amino acids.

The rearrangement uses TRBV6-5 and TRBJ2-2; no clear D. Germline V gene sequence: CDR1 MNHEY, CDR2 SVGAGI. The ends were cut back, 7 bases at V and 4 bases at J, with 10 bases in the middle. The CDR3 totals 13 residues. In nucleotides, the CDR3 is TGTGCCAGCACCCACTCCTCCACCGGGGAGCTGTTTTTT. It is translated as CASTHSSTGELFF.

The DNA of the CDR3 is TGCAGTGCTACCGGGGCGCGATCCACAGATACGCAGTATTTT. Its translation is CSATGARSTDTQYF. The rearrangement joins TRBV20-1 to TRBJ2-3; TRBD1 or TRBD2 may be the D gene (5 bases each). Germline-derived CDR1 and CDR2 are DFQATT and SNEGSKA (reference sequence). V gave up 4 bases and J gave up 2 bases, with 13 bases separating them. CDR3 length: 14 residues.

This clonotype was detected a few times. V gene TRBV27 combines with J gene TRBJ2-5; D gene uncertain. The CDR3 runs to 13 residues. The germline V gene has CDR1 MNHEY and CDR2 SMNVEV (reference sequence). Deletions cut 2 bases from V and 6 bases from J, with 10 bases between. CDR3 sequence reads: CASSLGPLQTQYF. The CDR3 bases are TGTGCCAGCAGTTTAGGGCCACTTCAGACCCAGTACTTC.

V and J are TRBV29-1 and TRBJ2-2, with a possible D match to TRBD1 (6 bases). V dropped 1 base and J dropped 8 bases, with 17 bases sitting between them. The germline V gene has CDR1 SQVTM and CDR2 ANQGSEA. The CDR3 sequence is 15 residues long. The CDR3 bases are TGCAGCGTTGAAGCTTCCAGGGGCGGTATGGGGGAGCTGTTTTTT. Protein sequence: CSVEASRGGMGELFF.

The chain couples TRBV6-6 to TRBJ2-7; tentatively, D is TRBD1 or TRBD2 (5 bases each). Deletions cut 5 bases from V and 4 bases from J, with 15 bases between. Germline CDR1 is MNHNY and CDR2 is SVGAGI (reference sequence). The CDR3 covers 14 residues. The CDR3 loop is CASSHLGAVYEQYF. CDR3 nucleotide sequence: TGTGCCAGCAGTCACCTCGGGGCGGTGTACGAGCAGTACTTC.

This clonotype was observed a few times. V gene TRBV18 combines with J gene TRBJ2-2; D is uncertain. CDR3 length: 17 residues. V gave up 1 base and J gave up 5 bases, with 17 bases separating them. Germline assignment: CDR1 KGHSH and CDR2 LQKENI. DNA of the CDR3: TGTGCCAGCTCACCACGGACGGGTAGAGGCGTTACCGGGGAGCTGTTTTTT. Encoded protein: CASSPRTGRGVTGELFF.

This clonotype came up a few times. The chain has TRBV4-1 and TRBJ2-3; 7 nucleotides align to TRBD2. Germline CDR1 is MGHRA and CDR2 is YSYEKL. The CDR3 runs 16 residues. V was clipped by 4 bases and J by 0 bases; unmatched bases: 7. CDR3 DNA sequence: TGCGCCAGCAGCCCGTCGGGGGGTATTAGCACAGATACGCAGTATTTT. It translates to CASSPSGGISTDTQYF.

This clonotype was counted at least ten times. The rearrangement joins TRBV7-9 to TRBJ2-1; tentatively, D is TRBD2 (6 bases). Trimming shortened V by 4 bases and J by 3 bases, and 19 bases separated the two germline ends. Germline values: CDR1 SEHNR, CDR2 FQNEAQ (reference sequence). This CDR3 has 17 residues. CDR3 in DNA: TGTGCCAGCAGCTCCGCCTTGCGGACGGGGGACTACAATGAGCAGTTCTTC. Translated: CASSSALRTGDYNEQFF.

This clonotype occurred a few times. V usage is TRBV7-9 and J usage is TRBJ2-3; TRBD1 aligns across 8 bases. J lost 0 bases, V lost 6 bases, and 5 bases had no gene match. This CDR3 is 15 amino acids long. Germline CDR1 SEHNR, CDR2 FQNEAQ (reference sequence). CDR3 in amino acids: CASSPTGGSTDTQYF. CDR3 DNA: TGTGCCAGCAGTCCAACAGGGGGAAGCACAGATACGCAGTATTTT.

This clonotype was observed a handful of times. This chain joins TRBV7-9 and TRBJ2-2; 13 bases are a match to TRBD2. This CDR3 has 17 amino acids. Germline CDR1 and CDR2: SEHNR and FQNEAQ (reference sequence). The V segment lost 2 bases and the J segment 5 bases; nucleotides outside the gene matches: 5. The CDR3 DNA is TGTGCCAGCAGCTTACCACTAGCGGGGGGGCCGACCGGGGAGCTGTTTTTT. Residues: CASSLPLAGGPTGELFF.

This sequence joins TRBV5-4 and TRBJ2-2; possibly TRBD1 or TRBD2 for D (5 bases each). The V end was cut by 0 bases, the J end by 6 bases, with 9 bases between. CDR3 size: 14 residues. Germline-derived CDR1 and CDR2 are SGHNT and YYREEE (reference sequence). The CDR3 DNA reads as TGTGCCAGCAGCTTGGCGGGGCGGGCCGGGGAGCTGTTTTTT. It encodes CASSLAGRAGELFF.

Only a few counts were recorded for this clonotype. The chain uses TRBV6-5 and TRBJ2-7; TRBD1 agrees at 8 bases. Germline lookup yields CDR1 MNHEY and CDR2 SVGAGI. Unmatched junction bases numbered 9, after V lost 4 bases and J lost 7 bases. The CDR3 length is 14 residues. The CDR3 DNA reads TGTGCCAGCAGTTCCCCGGACAGGGTATGGGAGCAGTACTTC. Residues: CASSSPDRVWEQYF.

This clonotype turned up a few times. The V and J genes are TRBV29-1 and TRBJ1-2, with D perhaps TRBD1 (5 bases). The CDR3 is 13 amino acids. Germline V gene data show CDR1 as SQVTM and CDR2 as ANQGSEA. The V end lost 4 bases, the J end lost 5 bases, and 14 bases lay between the germline ends. CDR3 loop: CSVVFSGMYGYTF. CDR3 bases: TGCAGCGTTGTGTTCTCAGGGATGTATGGCTACACCTTC.

This clonotype was recorded at least ten times. CDR3 in DNA: TGTGCCAGCAGCTCCCCTCAAAGGAGCGAGCAGTACTTC. Protein product: CASSSPQRSEQYF. The chain carries TRBV7-9 and TRBJ2-7, with unresolved D. This CDR3 is built from 13 residues. Trimming shortened V by 4 bases and J by 6 bases, and 13 bases separated the two germline ends. Per the germline V gene, CDR1 is SEHNR and CDR2 is FQNEAQ (reference sequence).

This clonotype was detected only a few times. The genes are TRBV15 and TRBJ2-1, with 7 bases that match TRBD1. The germline V gene has CDR1 LNHNV and CDR2 YYDKDF (reference sequence). This CDR3 comprises 15 residues. V lost 6 bases, J lost 4 bases, and 9 bases stayed unmatched. The CDR3 DNA is TGTGCCACCAGGGAGTCCCAGGGGGAATACAATGAGCAGTTCTTC. It translates to CATRESQGEYNEQFF. The full variable domain, rest sourced from reference TRBV15 and TRBJ2-1, is DAMVIQNPRYQVTQFGKPVTLSCSQTLNHNVMYWYQQKSSQAPKLLFHYYDKDFNNEADTPDNFQSRRPNTSFCFLDIRSPGLGDTAMYLCATRESQGEYNEQFFGPGTRLTVL.

The genes are TRBV6-5 and TRBJ1-2, with D possibly TRBD1 on 6 matching bases. CDR1 and CDR2 from the germline V gene are MNHEY and SVGAGI. Trimming took 7 bases from V and 4 from J, leaving 10 bases between them. CDR3 length equals 12 residues. The chain's CDR3 is CASNGRGYGYTF. Here the CDR3 DNA reads TGTGCCAGCAATGGCAGGGGCTATGGCTACACCTTC.

This clonotype was detected a few times. The V gene is TRBV7-2, the J gene TRBJ2-6; possibly TRBD1 or TRBD2 for D (5 bases each). In germline, CDR1 is SGHTA, CDR2 FQGNSA. Trimming took off 5 bases at V and 0 bases at J, with 20 bases between the two ends. The CDR3 sequence is 19 residues long. CDR3 in DNA: TGTGCCAGCAGCCCCCGGTGGGACCGCGGGTACTCTGGGGCCAACGTCCTGACTTTC. Its protein is CASSPRWDRGYSGANVLTF.

The sample holds a few counts of this clonotype. The rearrangement links TRBV7-9 to TRBJ2-5; 10 nucleotides align to TRBD2. The V segment lost 1 base and the J segment 8 bases; nucleotides outside the gene matches: 10. CDR3 length equals 16 residues. Germline-derived CDR1 and CDR2 are SEHNR and FQNEAQ (reference sequence). Written as DNA, the CDR3 is TGTGCCAGCAGCTTAGTCCCTGGGACTAGCGCCTTTACCCAGTACTTC. It is translated as CASSLVPGTSAFTQYF.

Ten or more counts support this clonotype. This sequence joins TRBV6-4 and TRBJ2-2; D is ambiguous. The V gene's germline CDR1 is MRHNA and CDR2 SNTAGT. The germline V and J ends were trimmed by 2 bases and 6 bases, with 13 bases remaining between them. The CDR3 is made up of 15 amino acids. The CDR3 bases are TGTGCCAGCAGTGACAAGGGAAATCTTCCCGGGGAGCTGTTTTTT. The encoded protein is CASSDKGNLPGELFF.